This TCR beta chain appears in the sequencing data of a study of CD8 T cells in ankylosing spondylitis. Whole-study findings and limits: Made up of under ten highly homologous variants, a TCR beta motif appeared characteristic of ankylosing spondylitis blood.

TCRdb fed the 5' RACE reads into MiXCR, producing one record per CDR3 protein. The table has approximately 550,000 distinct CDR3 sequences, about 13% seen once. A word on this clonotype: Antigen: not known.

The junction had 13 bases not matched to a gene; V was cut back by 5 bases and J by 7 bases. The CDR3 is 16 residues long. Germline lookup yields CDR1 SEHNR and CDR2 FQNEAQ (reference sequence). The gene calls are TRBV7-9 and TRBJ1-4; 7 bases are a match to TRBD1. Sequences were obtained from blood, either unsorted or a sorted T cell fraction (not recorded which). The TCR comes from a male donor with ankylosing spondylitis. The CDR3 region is CASSHTNVQGSEKLFF. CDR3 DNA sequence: TGTGCCAGCAGCCACACGAACGTACAGGGGAGTGAAAAACTGTTTTTT.